A single sample is the source of the 26 T cell receptor beta chains below, sequenced in a study of CD8 T cells in Susac syndrome. Random hexamers primed reverse transcription of about 0.45 to 1 ug RNA. TCRdb itself ran the immunoSEQ multiplex PCR reads through MiXCR, one entry per CDR3 protein. This sample carries approximately 170,000 distinct CDR3 sequences, roughly nine tenths of them seen once, and the ten largest clones take around 0.087%. Sequencing was performed on CD4+ T cells from PBMCs. The receptor source for this set is a human donor in good health.

This chain links TRBV4-3 with TRBJ2-5; D not resolved. The V and J ends lost 0 bases and 5 bases respectively, with 10 bases between them. This CDR3 spans 14 amino acids. Germline V gene lookup returns CDR1 LGHNA and CDR2 YSLEER. CDR3 sequence: CASSQDFVRETQYF. As DNA, the CDR3 is TGCGCCAGCAGCCAAGATTTTGTCCGCGAGACCCAGTACTTC.

The chain couples TRBV28 to TRBJ1-4, with D possibly matching TRBD1 (6 bases). This CDR3 comprises 15 residues. V was clipped by 6 bases and J by 3 bases, with 14 bases between them. Germline values: CDR1 MDHEN, CDR2 SYDVKM. CDR3 sequence: CASRSWGQANEKLFF. CDR3 sequence (DNA): TGTGCCAGCAGATCCTGGGGGCAAGCTAATGAAAAACTGTTTTTT.

The chain recombines TRBV12-3 or TRBV12-4 with TRBJ2-2; TRBD1 is a possible D gene (6 bases). The CDR3 contains 16 residues. The ends were cut back, 3 bases at V and 2 bases at J, with 13 bases in the middle. The CDR3 protein is CASSFLTRGNTGELFF. The DNA for the CDR3 is TGTGCCAGCAGTTTCCTGACCAGGGGTAACACCGGGGAGCTGTTTTTT.

This chain joins TRBV7-2 and TRBJ2-1, with 11 bases lining up with TRBD2. Germline V CDR1 and CDR2: SGHTA, FQGNSA. The CDR3 has 15 residues. J gave up 5 bases and V 5 bases, and 5 bases lay outside the gene matches. The CDR3, as DNA: TGTGCCAGCAGCATTGGACTAGCGGGTAACAATGAGCAGTTCTTC. Translation gives CASSIGLAGNNEQFF.

The chain recombines TRBV28 with TRBJ1-5; D is possibly TRBD1 (6 bases). V lost 3 bases and J 1 base, leaving 13 bases between the germline ends. CDR3 length: 16 residues. From germline, CDR1 is MDHEN and CDR2 SYDVKM. CDR3: CASSFRQARSNQPQHF. DNA for the CDR3: TGTGCCAGCAGTTTTCGACAGGCTAGGAGCAATCAGCCCCAGCATTTT.

This clonotype was detected a few times. The J gene is TRBJ1-1, the V gene TRBV5-1, with 10 positions matching TRBD1. With V trimmed by 8 bases and J by 1 base, 5 bases remained unmatched. Germline values: CDR1 SGHRS, CDR2 YFSETQ. The CDR3 is made up of 14 amino acids. CDR3 sequence: CASRDRGTNTEAFF. The CDR3 DNA reads as TGCGCCAGTCGGGACAGGGGAACGAACACTGAAGCTTTCTTT.

V gene TRBV2 combines with J gene TRBJ2-7; D is tentatively TRBD1 or TRBD2 (5 bases each). The V end lost 6 bases, the J end lost 3 bases, and 15 bases lay between the germline ends. Per germline, CDR1 SNHLY and CDR2 FYNNEI. The CDR3 covers 14 residues. The CDR3 reads CASRETEGSYEQYF. Written as DNA, the CDR3 is TGTGCCAGCAGGGAGACAGAGGGAAGCTACGAGCAGTACTTC.

The J gene is TRBJ1-2, the V gene TRBV7-2; D ambiguous. The CDR3 is 14 amino acids. Germline assignment: CDR1 SGHTA and CDR2 FQGNSA. The V end lost 5 bases, the J end lost 8 bases, and 18 bases lay between the germline ends. CDR3 DNA: TGTGCCAGCAGCCGAAGGGAAGGGCGTGGAGGCTACACCTTC. It is translated as CASSRREGRGGYTF.

The rearrangement joins TRBV10-3 to TRBJ2-7; D is perhaps TRBD1 or TRBD2 (6 bases each). With 2 bases removed from V and 9 bases from J, the gap between germline ends came to 14 bases. CDR1 is ENHRY and CDR2 is SYGVKD in the germline V gene. The CDR3 length is 13 residues. The CDR3 sequence is CAISEGTGTGQYF. CDR3 bases: TGTGCCATCAGTGAGGGAACAGGGACTGGGCAGTACTTC.

This clonotype was detected once. The J gene is TRBJ1-6, the V gene TRBV4-3; tentative D call: TRBD1 (5 bases). Trimming cost V 0 bases and J 8 bases, with 11 bases left between them. The length of the CDR3 is 15 residues. Germline assignment: CDR1 LGHNA and CDR2 YSLEER. CDR3 amino acids: CASSQDRGSDSPLHF. DNA of the CDR3: TGCGCCAGCAGCCAAGATAGGGGTTCTGATTCACCCCTCCACTTT.

The genes are TRBV7-9 and TRBJ1-4, with D maybe TRBD1 (5 bases). Trimming pared 8 bases from V and 6 bases from J, leaving 16 bases between. The germline CDR1 and CDR2 sequences are SEHNR and FQNEAQ (reference sequence). This CDR3 is 14 amino acids long. The CDR3 loop reads CASSVGRAYEKLFF. CDR3 DNA: TGTGCCAGCTCCGTCGGCAGGGCGTATGAAAAACTGTTTTTT.

V usage is TRBV10-3 and J usage is TRBJ1-1, with a tentative D call TRBD1 (5 bases). Trimming stripped 8 bases from V and 7 bases from J, with 11 bases between. The V gene's germline CDR1 is ENHRY and CDR2 SYGVKD. The CDR3 covers 11 residues. CDR3 loop: CAISRGSEAFF. The DNA of the CDR3 is TGTGCCATCTCCCGGGGGAGTGAAGCTTTCTTT.

J is TRBJ2-7 and V is TRBV5-1; weak D call: TRBD1 (5 bases). Germline values: CDR1 SGHRS, CDR2 YFSETQ. The CDR3 length is 13 residues. Trimming left V 4 bases short and J 0 bases short, with 8 bases between. The CDR3: CASSNTGSYEQYF. CDR3 sequence (DNA): TGCGCCAGCAGCAACACAGGCTCCTACGAGCAGTACTTC.

V is TRBV20-1 and J is TRBJ1-1; 7 positions match TRBD1. Germline loops: CDR1 DFQATT, CDR2 SNEGSKA (reference sequence). The CDR3 totals 12 residues. After removal of 6 bases from V and 1 base from J, the junction contained 2 bases not matched to a gene. The CDR3 region has the DNA TGCAGTGCCGGACAGGCGAACACTGAAGCTTTCTTT. As protein: CSAGQANTEAFF.

V gene TRBV20-1 combines with J gene TRBJ1-6, with D unresolved. The CDR3 has 13 amino acids. Trimming shortened V by 6 bases and J by 0 bases, and 6 bases separated the two germline ends. From germline, CDR1 is DFQATT and CDR2 SNEGSKA (reference sequence). The CDR3 here is CSAGSSYNSPLHF. The CDR3 coding sequence is TGCAGTGCGGGGAGCTCCTATAATTCACCCCTCCACTTT.

This chain links TRBV7-2 with TRBJ2-7, with 7 positions matching TRBD1. This CDR3 contains 14 residues. In germline, CDR1 is SGHTA, CDR2 FQGNSA. V was pared by 5 bases and J by 6 bases, with 10 bases of the junction left unmatched. In DNA form, the CDR3 reads TGTGCCAGCAGCCTCGACAGGGCTACGATCGAGCAGTACTTC. Protein: CASSLDRATIEQYF.

This clonotype came up a few times. The chain is built from TRBV5-1 and TRBJ2-3; 7 nucleotides match TRBD1. Trimming took 2 bases from V and 2 from J; bases not matched to a gene: 2. CDR3 length: 14 residues. Per germline, CDR1 SGHRS and CDR2 YFSETQ. CDR3 loop: CASSFGQDTDTQYF. The CDR3 DNA follows: TGCGCCAGCAGCTTTGGACAGGACACAGATACGCAGTATTTT.

Here the CDR3 reads CASSSNRETEAFF. The CDR3 DNA sequence: TGCGCCAGCAGTTCTAACAGGGAGACTGAAGCTTTCTTT. The chain combines TRBV10-2 with TRBJ1-1; tentative D call: TRBD1 (6 bases). Trimming left V 5 bases short and J 5 bases short, with 12 bases between. The CDR3 has 13 residues. Germline values: CDR1 WSHSY, CDR2 SAAADI.

The J gene is TRBJ2-3, the V gene TRBV30; TRBD2 aligns across 7 bases. V shed 4 bases, J shed 2 bases, and the junction held 3 bases outside the gene matches. This CDR3 is 13 amino acids long. Germline V CDR1 and CDR2: GTSNPN, SVGIG (reference sequence). The CDR3 region is CAWKSGNTDTQYF. In nucleotides, the CDR3 is TGTGCCTGGAAGAGCGGGAACACAGATACGCAGTATTTT.

The chain employs TRBV29-1 and TRBJ1-2, with D perhaps TRBD1 (6 bases). Trimming left V 3 bases short and J 7 bases short, with 18 bases between. Germline-derived CDR1 and CDR2 are SQVTM and ANQGSEA. CDR3 size: 14 residues. CDR3 protein: CSVDHGGGLLGYTF. In DNA, the CDR3 is TGCAGCGTTGATCACGGTGGGGGGCTTCTTGGCTACACCTTC. Variable domain in full (rest from reference TRBV29-1 and TRBJ1-2): SAVISQKPSRDICQRGTSLTIQCQVDSQVTMMFWYRQQPGQSLTLIATANQGSEATYESGFVIDKFPISRPNLTFSTLTVSNMSPEDSSIYLCSVDHGGGLLGYTFGSGTRLTVV.

This chain uses TRBV20-1 with TRBJ2-5; D is possibly TRBD1 (6 bases). CDR3 length equals 14 residues. V lost 5 bases, J lost 6 bases, and 19 bases lay in between. Germline CDR1 DFQATT, CDR2 SNEGSKA (reference sequence). The CDR3 reads CSAHPSGGAKTQYF. The CDR3 DNA reads TGCAGTGCTCACCCGAGTGGGGGCGCGAAGACCCAGTACTTC.

The rearrangement joins TRBV7-9 to TRBJ1-3; TRBD1 agrees at 7 bases. V lost 8 bases and J lost 2; bases outside the gene matches: 9. The CDR3 covers 15 residues. Germline CDR1 and CDR2: SEHNR and FQNEAQ (reference sequence). The CDR3, as DNA: TGTGCCAGCTCCGACAGGGTCTCCCCTGGAAACACCATATATTTT. It specifies CASSDRVSPGNTIYF. The full variable domain, its missing parts supplied by reference TRBV7-9 and TRBJ1-3, is DTGVSQNPRHKITKRGQNVTFRCDPISEHNRLYWYRQTLGQGPEFLTYFQNEAQLEKSRLLSDRFSAERPKGSFSTLEIQRTEQGDSAMYLCASSDRVSPGNTIYFGEGSWLTVV.

The rearrangement joins TRBV29-1 to TRBJ1-4; D might be TRBD1 (5 bases). The CDR3 totals 13 residues. V was pared by 7 bases and J by 5 bases, with 14 bases between. Per the germline V gene, CDR1 is SQVTM and CDR2 is ANQGSEA. This CDR3 is CSGQDMVNEKLFF. For the CDR3, the DNA is TGCAGCGGCCAGGACATGGTAAATGAAAAACTGTTTTTT. The complete variable domain, with remaining parts taken from reference TRBV29-1 and TRBJ1-4, reads SAVISQKPSRDICQRGTSLTIQCQVDSQVTMMFWYRQQPGQSLTLIATANQGSEATYESGFVIDKFPISRPNLTFSTLTVSNMSPEDSSIYLCSGQDMVNEKLFFGSGTQLSVL.

The chain has TRBV2 and TRBJ2-5; D possibly corresponds to TRBD1 (6 bases). The CDR3 consists of 16 residues. Trimming stripped 7 bases from V and 2 bases from J, with 20 bases between. Germline V lookup: CDR1 SNHLY, CDR2 FYNNEI. CDR3 coding DNA: TGTGCCAGCAATCGAATCACAGGGCGGAGGCAAGAGACCCAGTACTTC. Protein sequence: CASNRITGRRQETQYF. The full variable domain, completed using reference TRBV2 and TRBJ2-5, is EPEVTQTPSHQVTQMGQEVILRCVPISNHLYFYWYRQILGQKVEFLVSFYNNEISEKSEIFDDQFSVERPDGSNFTLKIRSTKLEDSAMYFCASNRITGRRQETQYFGPGTRLLVL.

CDR3 loop: CSSGATSGSGAQYF. In DNA form, the CDR3 reads TGCAGCTCTGGGGCGACTAGCGGGAGTGGTGCCCAGTACTTC. This chain joins TRBV29-1 and TRBJ2-5, with 12 nucleotides matching TRBD2. The CDR3 totals 14 residues. The germline gives CDR1 SQVTM, CDR2 ANQGSEA. With V trimmed by 8 bases and J by 9 bases, 13 bases remained unmatched.

This chain's CDR3 is CASSLEEGPYEQYF. The CDR3 region has the DNA TGTGCCAGCAGTTTAGAGGAGGGTCCCTACGAGCAGTACTTC. The chain uses TRBV12-3 or TRBV12-4 and TRBJ2-7; D perhaps matches TRBD2 (6 bases). The CDR3 runs 14 residues. V lost 1 base and J lost 2, with 9 bases in between.